Listed below are T cell receptor beta chains from one sample, sequenced in a study of T cell responses to AZD1222 COVID-19 vaccine. Sequencing was performed with immunoSEQ multiplex PCR; in TCRdb, only in-frame clones are kept and a portion is missing. The sample comprises approximately 150,000 clones, about 93% of which are singletons, and 5.4% rests with the top ten. The sample here was peripheral blood, taken on day 0 of AZD1222 vaccination. Every receptor here comes from an adult in good health. CDR3s include the opening cysteine and the closing phenylalanine or tryptophan. The D gene is left open where the match is weak. Clone sizes are given selectively: once, few, many, or a class where the clone is expanded.

D gene	V gene	clone size	J gene	CDR3 protein	CDR3 DNA
-	TRBV7-9	-	TRBJ1-5	CASSSDSYGPQHF	TGTGCCAGCAGTTCCGACAGCTATGGGCCCCAGCATTTT
-	TRBV7-8	few	TRBJ1-2	CASSLRNRYGYTF	TGTGCCAGCAGCTTAAGGAATCGCTATGGCTACACCTTC
-	TRBV5-4	-	TRBJ2-1	CASSFQGAPHGEQFF	TGTGCCAGCAGCTTTCAGGGCGCTCCTCATGGTGAGCAGTTCTTC
-	TRBV3-1/TRBV3-2	-	TRBJ2-5	CASSHRSPPGTQETQYF	TGTGCCAGCAGCCATAGATCGCCCCCGGGGACCCAAGAGACCCAGTACTTC
TRBD2	TRBV7-3	-	TRBJ2-2	CASASGGAESGELFF	TGTGCCAGCGCAAGCGGGGGGGCCGAATCCGGGGAGCTGTTTTTT
TRBD2	TRBV9	-	TRBJ2-5	CASSVEPSGGQETQYF	TGTGCCAGCAGCGTAGAGCCCAGCGGGGGACAAGAGACCCAGTACTTC
TRBD2	TRBV7-2	-	TRBJ2-1	CASSWTSGRANEQFF	TGTGCCAGCAGCTGGACTAGCGGGAGGGCCAATGAGCAGTTCTTC
TRBD2	TRBV27	-	TRBJ2-3	CASSFHISSGRAADTQYF	TGTGCCAGCAGTTTCCATATAAGCAGCGGGAGGGCCGCAGATACGCAGTATTTT
TRBD1	TRBV9	-	TRBJ1-6	CASSLSTGNNSPLHF	TGTGCCAGCAGCCTATCGACAGGGAATAATTCACCCCTCCACTTT
-	TRBV18	-	TRBJ2-7	CASSLQGYEQYF	TGTGCCAGCTCACTACAGGGCTACGAGCAGTACTTC
-	TRBV15	-	TRBJ2-5	CATRIGGGPVETQYF	TGTGCCACCAGAATAGGGGGAGGGCCTGTGGAGACCCAGTACTTC
-	TRBV6-5	-	TRBJ2-6	CASGSRSGANVLTF	TGTGCCAGCGGATCCCGCTCTGGGGCCAACGTCCTGACTTTC
TRBD2	TRBV6-5	once	TRBJ2-3	CASGRTSTTDTQYF	TGTGCCAGCGGGAGGACTAGCACCACAGATACGCAGTATTTT
-	TRBV29-1	-	TRBJ1-5	CSVGGELNQPQHF	TGCAGCGTTGGCGGGGAACTAAATCAGCCCCAGCATTTT
TRBD2	TRBV7-6	-	TRBJ2-5	CASSLLAGGPETQYF	TGTGCCAGCAGCTTACTAGCGGGGGGGCCAGAGACCCAGTACTTC
TRBD1	TRBV28	-	TRBJ2-7	CASSFPLGTDYEQYF	TGTGCCAGCAGTTTTCCCCTCGGGACAGACTACGAGCAGTACTTC
-	TRBV16	-	TRBJ2-7	CASSQSGGTYEQYF	TGTGCCAGCAGCCAATCGGGGGGCACCTACGAGCAGTACTTC
-	TRBV9	-	TRBJ1-5	CASSPEGARNQPQHF	TGTGCCAGCAGCCCCGAGGGTGCGCGCAATCAGCCCCAGCATTTT
-	TRBV7-8	-	TRBJ1-5	CASSLDGGPQPQHF	TGTGCCAGCAGCTTAGACGGGGGGCCGCAGCCCCAGCATTTT
-	TRBV2	-	TRBJ1-5	CASRFSNQPQHF	TGTGCCAGCAGGTTTAGCAATCAGCCCCAGCATTTT
-	TRBV2	-	TRBJ1-2	CASPKGESGYTF	TGTGCCAGCCCGAAGGGGGAGAGTGGCTACACCTTC
TRBD2	TRBV5-1	-	TRBJ2-1	CASSLALLAGVGDEQFF	TGCGCCAGCAGCTTGGCACTCCTAGCGGGAGTGGGTGATGAGCAGTTCTTC
-	TRBV7-9	-	TRBJ2-5	CAGVRVGETQYF	TGTGCCGGGGTTAGGGTTGGAGAGACCCAGTACTTC
-	TRBV13	-	TRBJ1-6	CASSLGSSYNSPLHF	TGTGCCAGCAGCTTAGGAAGCTCCTATAATTCACCCCTCCACTTT
-	TRBV7-6	-	TRBJ2-3	CASSLADGQTDTQYF	TGTGCCAGCAGCTTAGCGGACGGACAGACAGATACGCAGTATTTT
-	TRBV7-3	-	TRBJ1-1	CASSPGGTYTEAFF	TGTGCCAGCAGCCCGGGTGGGACGTACACTGAAGCTTTCTTT
TRBD1	TRBV27	once	TRBJ2-7	CASSLNVLIPRTGYEQYF	TGTGCCAGCAGTTTAAATGTTTTGATCCCTCGGACAGGCTACGAGCAGTACTTC
-	TRBV5-1	-	TRBJ2-1	CASSPSPGRGNNEQFF	TGCGCCAGCAGCCCCTCTCCGGGACGGGGAAACAATGAGCAGTTCTTC
-	TRBV30	-	TRBJ1-6	CAWSVSRPGSSYNSPLHF	TGTGCCTGGAGTGTATCTCGTCCGGGCAGCTCCTATAATTCACCCCTCCACTTT
-	TRBV27	-	TRBJ1-3	CASSSSSGNTIYF	TGTGCCAGCAGTTCCAGCTCTGGAAACACCATATATTTT
-	TRBV19	-	TRBJ1-3	CASSMTGSVGGNTIYF	TGTGCCAGTAGTATGACTGGTTCGGTTGGAGGAAACACCATATATTTT
-	TRBV27	once	TRBJ1-1	CASSLGTSDPAFF	TGTGCCAGCAGTTTGGGGACCTCGGATCCAGCTTTCTTT
-	TRBV28	-	TRBJ1-2	CASSLPQVNYGYTF	TGTGCCAGCAGTTTACCCCAGGTGAACTATGGCTACACCTTC
-	TRBV6-5	once	TRBJ2-6	CASSYSGANVLTF	TGTGCCAGCAGTTACTCTGGGGCCAACGTCCTGACTTTC
-	TRBV21-1	once	TRBJ2-4	CASSSPGGQGFSKNIQYF	TGTGCCAGCAGCAGCCCGGGAGGGCAGGGCTTCTCCAAAAACATTCAGTACTTC
-	TRBV18	-	TRBJ1-5	CASSLSGGDQPQHF	TGTGCCAGCTCACTGTCGGGAGGGGATCAGCCCCAGCATTTT
-	TRBV7-2	-	TRBJ2-1	CASSLVGDNEQFF	TGTGCCAGCAGCTTAGTAGGGGACAATGAGCAGTTCTTC
-	TRBV2	-	TRBJ1-1	CASRWTTNTEAFF	TGTGCCAGCAGGTGGACTACTAACACTGAAGCTTTCTTT